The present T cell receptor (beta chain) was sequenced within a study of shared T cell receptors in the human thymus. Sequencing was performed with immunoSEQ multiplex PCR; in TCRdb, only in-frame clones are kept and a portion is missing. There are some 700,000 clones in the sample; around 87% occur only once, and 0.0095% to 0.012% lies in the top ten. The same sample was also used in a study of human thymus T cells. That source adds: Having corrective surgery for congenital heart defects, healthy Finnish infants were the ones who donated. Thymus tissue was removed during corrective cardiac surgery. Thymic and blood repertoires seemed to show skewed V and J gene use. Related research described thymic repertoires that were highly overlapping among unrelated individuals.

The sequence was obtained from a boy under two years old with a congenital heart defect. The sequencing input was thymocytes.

The CDR3 coding sequence is TGTGCCAGCAGTGTGGGCGGGATGAACACTGAAGCTTTCTTT. This gives the protein CASSVGGMNTEAFF. The chain carries TRBV2 and TRBJ1-1; D is unresolved. The CDR3 consists of 14 residues. V gave up 4 bases and J gave up 0 bases, with 9 bases separating them. Germline assignment: CDR1 SNHLY and CDR2 FYNNEI.